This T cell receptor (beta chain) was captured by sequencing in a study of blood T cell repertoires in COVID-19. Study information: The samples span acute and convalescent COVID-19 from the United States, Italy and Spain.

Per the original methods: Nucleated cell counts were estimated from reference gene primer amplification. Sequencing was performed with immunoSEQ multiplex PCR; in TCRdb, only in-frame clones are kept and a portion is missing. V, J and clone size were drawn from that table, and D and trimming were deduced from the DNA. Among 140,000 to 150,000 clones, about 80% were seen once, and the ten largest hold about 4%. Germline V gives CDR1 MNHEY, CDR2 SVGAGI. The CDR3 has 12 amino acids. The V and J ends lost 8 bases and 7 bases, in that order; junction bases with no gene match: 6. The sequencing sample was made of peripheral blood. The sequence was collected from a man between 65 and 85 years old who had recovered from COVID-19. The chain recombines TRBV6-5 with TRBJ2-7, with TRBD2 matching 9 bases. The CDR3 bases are TGTGCCAGCGGGACTAGCTCCGGGGAGCAGTACTTC. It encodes CASGTSSGEQYF.